This T cell receptor beta chain was recovered during a study of CD8+ T cells in alopecia areata. Both CD4+ and CD8+ T cells were separated by sorting PBMCs. Findings and limits, study-wide: Normal skin's resident alphabeta T cells are sequenced alongside lesional scalp T cells. Clonality exceeded that of normal scalp in lesional scalp, most notably in alopecia totalis/universalis. Whereas mice showed it more clearly, TCR sharing across patients was murkier, possibly because of HLA.

This clone was seen a handful of times. The antigen is unknown. Reverse transcription of extracted RNA yielded cDNA, which provided the sequencing template. The table came from immunoSEQ multiplex PCR; TCRdb's copy has only in-frame clones and leaves some out. This sample has about 150,000 clones; around 57% occur once, and the top ten carry about 4.9%. Input material: CD4+ T cells sorted from blood. This TCR came from a human donor in good health.

The CDR3 here is CASSLLGTPADEQFF. The CDR3 bases are TGCGCCAGCAGCCTACTCGGGACTCCCGCTGACGAGCAGTTCTTC. V and J are TRBV5-1 and TRBJ2-1, with TRBD2 as a possible D gene (6 bases). V lost 4 bases and J lost 10, with 21 bases in between. The CDR3 spans 15 residues. In germline, CDR1 is SGHRS, CDR2 YFSETQ.